Included here is one T cell receptor beta chain sequence, with context. Its antigen remains unidentified. Trimming took off 2 bases at V and 1 base at J, with 9 bases between the two ends. CDR1 is MNHEY and CDR2 is SMNVEV in the germline V gene (reference sequence). This CDR3 spans 15 amino acids. The data derive from a study of cytomegalovirus exposure and HLA in healthy donors. Study-wide background: HLA-typed donors contributed around 85 million unique TCRs, which were held in an early data release. General observations from the study: Trimming of TCR beta V- and J-genes showed a link, identified in a later analysis, to a missense DCLRE1C variant. The study designated roughly 150 TCR beta chains cytomegalovirus-associated.

PCR employed 60 Vbeta and 13 Jbeta primers. TCRdb's table, derived via immunoSEQ multiplex PCR, lists solely in-frame clones and lacks some. The table lists around 150,000 clones, approximately 82% of them singletons, with about 7.7% in the top ten. Sample: PBMCs. This sequence was found in a woman in her thirties or forties in good health and CMV-seropositive. This sequence joins TRBV27 and TRBJ2-1, with a tentative D call TRBD2 (5 bases). CDR3 sequence reads: CASSLSGTSYNEQFF. The DNA for the CDR3 is TGTGCCAGCAGTTTAAGCGGCACTTCCTACAATGAGCAGTTCTTC.